The entry that follows covers one T cell receptor (beta chain) sequence. This entry belongs to a study of blood T cell repertoires in COVID-19. This CDR3 is 15 amino acids long. The V gene lost 2 bases and the J gene lost 2 bases, with 13 bases spanning the gap. Germline V gene sequence: CDR1 SGHRS, CDR2 YFSETQ. Produced via immunoSEQ multiplex PCR; TCRdb's table is partial and in-frame only. The top ten hold 28% of the sample, which has approximately 140,000 clones, around 88% seen once. This chain uses TRBV5-1 with TRBJ1-1; D is undetermined. Material: peripheral blood. This TCR came from a human donor in a cohort sampled during active COVID-19. CDR3 DNA: TGCGCCAGCAGCTTAGTTGAGAGGGCAAACACTGAAGCTTTCTTT. Amino acids: CASSLVERANTEAFF. The variable domain in full, completed from reference TRBV5-1 and TRBJ1-1, reads KAGVTQTPRYLIKTRGQQVTLSCSPISGHRSVSWYQQTPGQGLQFLFEYFSETQRNKGNFPGRFSGRQFSNSRSEMNVSTLELGDSALYLCASSLVERANTEAFFGQGTRLTVV.